The rows below give T cell receptor beta chains drawn from one sample of a study of cytomegalovirus exposure and HLA in healthy donors. The repertoire was sequenced with immunoSEQ multiplex PCR; TCRdb's copy has only in-frame clones and lacks some. The profile covers 200,000 to 250,000 clones, with 70% to 85% appearing a single time and around 0.57% taken by the ten largest. Sequenced input: PBMCs. The source is a middle-aged woman in good health and CMV-seronegative. Both conserved end residues are part of each CDR3. A D gene is named only where the DNA matches it firmly. Clone size is stated in some rows and not others, as once, few, many or a class when expanded.

j_call: TRBJ2-1; v_call: TRBV7-2; clone_size: once; d_call: TRBD2; cdr3_aa: CASNSGGRSYNEQFF; cdr3_nt: TGTGCCAGCAATAGCGGGGGCCGCTCCTACAATGAGCAGTTCTTC
j_call: TRBJ2-2; v_call: TRBV6-4; clone_size: -; d_call: -; cdr3_aa: CASSARVENTGELFF; cdr3_nt: TGTGCCAGCAGCGCTAGAGTAGAGAACACCGGGGAGCTGTTTTTT
j_call: TRBJ1-5; v_call: TRBV18; clone_size: -; d_call: TRBD1; cdr3_aa: CASSLGQGDQPQHF; cdr3_nt: TGTGCCAGCTCACTGGGACAGGGAGACCAGCCCCAGCATTTT
j_call: TRBJ2-2; v_call: TRBV5-4; clone_size: -; d_call: TRBD2; cdr3_aa: CASSLGARGGLDGELFF; cdr3_nt: TGTGCCAGCAGCTTGGGGGCCCGGGGGGGCCTCGACGGGGAGCTGTTTTTT
j_call: TRBJ2-1; v_call: TRBV19; clone_size: -; d_call: TRBD1; cdr3_aa: CASPSDREFSYNEQFF; cdr3_nt: TGTGCCAGCCCGTCGGACAGGGAGTTCTCCTACAATGAGCAGTTCTTC
j_call: TRBJ1-6; v_call: TRBV2; clone_size: -; d_call: TRBD1; cdr3_aa: CASTGTGEGSPLHF; cdr3_nt: TGTGCCAGCACCGGGACAGGGGAAGGGTCACCCCTCCACTTT
j_call: TRBJ2-1; v_call: TRBV19; clone_size: -; d_call: TRBD2; cdr3_aa: CASSFSGLGFGNEQFF; cdr3_nt: TGTGCCAGTAGTTTTTCAGGACTAGGCTTCGGCAATGAGCAGTTCTTC
j_call: TRBJ2-7; v_call: TRBV6-1; clone_size: -; d_call: TRBD1; cdr3_aa: CASSETGGLDEQYF; cdr3_nt: TGTGCCAGCAGTGAAACAGGGGGATTGGACGAGCAGTACTTC
j_call: TRBJ1-1; v_call: TRBV5-1; clone_size: once; d_call: -; cdr3_aa: CASSLGWAGTKKSEAFF; cdr3_nt: TGCGCCAGCAGCTTGGGATGGGCAGGGACAAAGAAAAGTGAAGCTTTCTTT
j_call: TRBJ1-5; v_call: TRBV28; clone_size: -; d_call: -; cdr3_aa: CASSQGGGPNQPQHF; cdr3_nt: TGTGCCAGTAGCCAAGGGGGAGGGCCGAATCAGCCCCAGCATTTT
j_call: TRBJ1-1; v_call: TRBV11-3; clone_size: few; d_call: -; cdr3_aa: CASSLGSGTEAFF; cdr3_nt: TGTGCCAGCAGCTTAGGTAGCGGGACTGAAGCTTTCTTT
j_call: TRBJ2-5; v_call: TRBV18; clone_size: -; d_call: -; cdr3_aa: CASSPPTSQETQYF; cdr3_nt: TGTGCCAGCTCACCACCGACTTCCCAAGAGACCCAGTACTTC
j_call: TRBJ1-2; v_call: TRBV11-2; clone_size: -; d_call: -; cdr3_aa: CASSLVGTSYGYTF; cdr3_nt: TGTGCCAGCAGCTTAGTAGGGACATCCTATGGCTACACCTTC
j_call: TRBJ1-3; v_call: TRBV5-6; clone_size: once; d_call: -; cdr3_aa: CASSLRGGSGNTIYF; cdr3_nt: TGTGCCAGCAGCTTACGGGGAGGTTCTGGAAACACCATATATTTT
j_call: TRBJ1-1; v_call: TRBV27; clone_size: -; d_call: TRBD1; cdr3_aa: CASSSGQDEAFF; cdr3_nt: TGTGCCAGCAGCTCCGGACAGGATGAAGCTTTCTTT
j_call: TRBJ1-2; v_call: TRBV5-1; clone_size: once; d_call: -; cdr3_aa: CANHLHRIQTEDYGYTF; cdr3_nt: TGCGCCAACCACCTCCACCGAATACAGACAGAGGACTATGGCTACACCTTC
j_call: TRBJ1-1; v_call: TRBV7-3; clone_size: -; d_call: -; cdr3_aa: CASSRNRDATEAFF; cdr3_nt: TGTGCCAGCAGCCGAAACAGGGATGCCACTGAAGCTTTCTTT
j_call: TRBJ1-1; v_call: TRBV19; clone_size: -; d_call: -; cdr3_aa: CASSITGRETEAFF; cdr3_nt: TGTGCCAGTAGTATTACAGGGAGGGAAACTGAAGCTTTCTTT
j_call: TRBJ2-1; v_call: TRBV5-4; clone_size: -; d_call: TRBD2; cdr3_aa: CASSLRVVAGAFNEQFF; cdr3_nt: TGTGCCAGCAGCTTGCGGGTGGTAGCGGGGGCCTTCAATGAGCAGTTCTTC
j_call: TRBJ2-7; v_call: TRBV7-9; clone_size: -; d_call: TRBD1; cdr3_aa: CASSSRDRLSYEQYF; cdr3_nt: TGTGCCAGCAGCAGCCGGGACAGGTTATCCTACGAGCAGTACTTC
j_call: TRBJ2-5; v_call: TRBV7-3; clone_size: -; d_call: -; cdr3_aa: CASSLEGAETQYF; cdr3_nt: TGTGCCAGCAGCTTAGAAGGGGCCGAGACCCAGTACTTC
j_call: TRBJ1-6; v_call: TRBV9; clone_size: -; d_call: -; cdr3_aa: CASSVTGVDSPLHF; cdr3_nt: TGTGCCAGCAGCGTAACAGGCGTGGATTCACCCCTCCACTTT
j_call: TRBJ1-2; v_call: TRBV5-5; clone_size: -; d_call: TRBD1; cdr3_aa: CASRTQGAPGYTF; cdr3_nt: TGTGCCAGCAGGACTCAGGGGGCTCCTGGCTACACCTTC
j_call: TRBJ2-4; v_call: TRBV5-6; clone_size: few; d_call: -; cdr3_aa: CASSLVRTSSDKNIQYF; cdr3_nt: TGTGCCAGCAGCCTAGTCCGGACATCAAGTGACAAAAACATTCAGTACTTC
j_call: TRBJ2-1; v_call: TRBV28; clone_size: -; d_call: TRBD1; cdr3_aa: CASSLGTGGSNEQFF; cdr3_nt: TGTGCCAGCAGTTTAGGGACAGGGGGTTCGAATGAGCAGTTCTTC
j_call: TRBJ2-5; v_call: TRBV29-1; clone_size: -; d_call: -; cdr3_aa: CSVVGVGETQYF; cdr3_nt: TGCAGCGTTGTAGGGGTGGGAGAGACCCAGTACTTC
j_call: TRBJ1-4; v_call: TRBV18; clone_size: -; d_call: -; cdr3_aa: CASSPVGVGTNEKLFF; cdr3_nt: TGTGCCAGCTCACCTGTAGGAGTAGGCACTAATGAAAAACTGTTTTTT
j_call: TRBJ2-5; v_call: TRBV9; clone_size: -; d_call: -; cdr3_aa: CASSVVPRDSQETQYF; cdr3_nt: TGTGCCAGCAGCGTAGTACCGCGGGACAGCCAAGAGACCCAGTACTTC
j_call: TRBJ1-5; v_call: TRBV18; clone_size: -; d_call: -; cdr3_aa: CASSPLDRNQPQHF; cdr3_nt: TGTGCCAGCTCACCGCTGGACAGAAATCAGCCCCAGCATTTT
j_call: TRBJ2-7; v_call: TRBV19; clone_size: once; d_call: -; cdr3_aa: CALIGKRETYEQYF; cdr3_nt: TGTGCACTTATCGGTAAAAGGGAGACCTACGAGCAGTACTTC
j_call: TRBJ2-3; v_call: TRBV29-1; clone_size: -; d_call: -; cdr3_aa: CSVVGPTESDTQYF; cdr3_nt: TGCAGCGTGGTGGGCCCGACGGAATCAGATACGCAGTATTTT
j_call: TRBJ1-2; v_call: TRBV7-9; clone_size: -; d_call: TRBD1; cdr3_aa: CASSPTLWDRGFDGYTF; cdr3_nt: TGTGCCAGCAGCCCAACACTTTGGGACAGGGGGTTCGATGGCTACACCTTC
j_call: TRBJ2-3; v_call: TRBV7-6; clone_size: once; d_call: -; cdr3_aa: CASSLTPVDTQYF; cdr3_nt: TGTGCCAGCAGCTTAACTCCGGTAGATACGCAGTATTTT
j_call: TRBJ1-3; v_call: TRBV21-1; clone_size: -; d_call: -; cdr3_aa: CASSRVGTGGNTIYF; cdr3_nt: TGTGCCAGCAGCCGTGTCGGGACAGGGGGAAACACCATATATTTT
j_call: TRBJ2-1; v_call: TRBV7-6; clone_size: -; d_call: -; cdr3_aa: CASSVHRDYNEQFF; cdr3_nt: TGTGCCAGCAGCGTTCACAGGGACTACAATGAGCAGTTCTTC
j_call: TRBJ2-1; v_call: TRBV28; clone_size: -; d_call: -; cdr3_aa: CASSPRRVRVVSNEQFF; cdr3_nt: TGTGCCAGCAGTCCCCGGCGGGTGCGGGTGGTCTCCAATGAGCAGTTCTTC
j_call: TRBJ2-7; v_call: TRBV27; clone_size: -; d_call: -; cdr3_aa: CASSWGDGYEQYF; cdr3_nt: TGTGCCAGCAGTTGGGGGGACGGCTACGAGCAGTACTTC
j_call: TRBJ1-4; v_call: TRBV9; clone_size: few; d_call: -; cdr3_aa: CASSLRDNSNEKLFF; cdr3_nt: TGTGCCAGCAGCCTCCGGGACAACTCTAATGAAAAACTGTTTTTT
j_call: TRBJ2-7; v_call: TRBV9; clone_size: -; d_call: TRBD2; cdr3_aa: CASSVTSGGHEQYF; cdr3_nt: TGTGCCAGCAGCGTCACTAGCGGGGGCCACGAGCAGTACTTC
j_call: TRBJ2-1; v_call: TRBV7-2; clone_size: few; d_call: TRBD2; cdr3_aa: CASRPASGGPYNEQFF; cdr3_nt: TGTGCCAGCAGGCCCGCTAGCGGGGGGCCTTACAATGAGCAGTTCTTC
j_call: TRBJ1-1; v_call: TRBV19; clone_size: once; d_call: -; cdr3_aa: CASLWGDTEAFF; cdr3_nt: TGTGCCAGTCTTTGGGGAGACACTGAAGCTTTCTTT
j_call: TRBJ1-4; v_call: TRBV5-4; clone_size: -; d_call: -; cdr3_aa: CASSRHGNDEKLFF; cdr3_nt: TGTGCCAGCAGCCGACACGGGAATGATGAAAAACTGTTTTTT
j_call: TRBJ1-3; v_call: TRBV28; clone_size: -; d_call: -; cdr3_aa: CASSLGAGWGTMAGNTIYF; cdr3_nt: TGTGCCAGCAGTTTAGGGGCAGGGTGGGGGACAATGGCTGGAAACACCATATATTTT
j_call: TRBJ2-6; v_call: TRBV18; clone_size: -; d_call: TRBD1; cdr3_aa: CASSPGDRGPGANVLTF; cdr3_nt: TGTGCCAGCTCACCCGGGGACAGGGGGCCTGGGGCCAACGTCCTGACTTTC
j_call: TRBJ1-6; v_call: TRBV7-9; clone_size: few; d_call: TRBD1; cdr3_aa: CASSALTGDNSPLHF; cdr3_nt: TGTGCCAGCAGCGCGCTGACAGGGGATAATTCACCCCTCCACTTT
j_call: TRBJ1-2; v_call: TRBV5-6; clone_size: -; d_call: -; cdr3_aa: CASSYGRGRYGYTF; cdr3_nt: TGTGCCAGCAGCTACGGTCGGGGAAGGTATGGTTACACCTTC
j_call: TRBJ2-1; v_call: TRBV5-6; clone_size: -; d_call: -; cdr3_aa: CASTPYGGNYNEQFF; cdr3_nt: TGTGCCAGCACCCCCTACGGCGGGAACTACAATGAGCAGTTCTTC
j_call: TRBJ2-7; v_call: TRBV15; clone_size: -; d_call: -; cdr3_aa: CATSRDQGAYEQYF; cdr3_nt: TGTGCCACCAGCAGAGACCAGGGCGCCTACGAGCAGTACTTC
j_call: TRBJ1-3; v_call: TRBV4-1; clone_size: -; d_call: -; cdr3_aa: CASSQGWPGNTIYF; cdr3_nt: TGCGCCAGCAGCCAAGGCTGGCCTGGAAACACCATATATTTT
j_call: TRBJ2-7; v_call: TRBV6-1; clone_size: -; d_call: TRBD2; cdr3_aa: CASRIGLAVYEQYF; cdr3_nt: TGTGCCAGCAGGATCGGACTAGCGGTCTACGAGCAGTACTTC